This T cell receptor beta chain is drawn from a study of T cells expressing NK-cell markers (dated by TCRdb to about 2020). A note on the overall study: About eight donors provided sorted CD3+CD56+NKG2C+, CD3+CD56+NKG2C- and CD3+CD56-NKG2C+ T-cell subsets, whose TCR beta-chain repertoires were profiled. Among the eight sequenced donors, seven were HCMV-seropositive and one was HCMV-seronegative. All eight donors whose samples were sequenced were randomly selected healthy volunteers, three of them men and five women. Libraries were sequenced as 2 x 150 bp reads on Illumina HiSeq 2000/2500, MiSeq or NextSeq. The paper's findings and limits, for the study overall: For five or six donors, the dominant CD3+CD56+NKG2C+ clonotypes were among the top 10 CD8+ clonotypes and accounted for about 1.0-7.5% of CD8+ T cells. Whether the expanded NKG2C-expressing T cell clones were specific for HCMV antigens was left unclear. Those dominant clonotypes were again the most abundant among CD3+CD56-NKG2C+ cells in several donors, at roughly 25-60.1%.

Counted from cysteine to phenylalanine, this CDR3 has 13 amino acids. No DNA accompanies this entry. The germline V gene (reference sequence) gives CDR1 as MNHEY and CDR2 as SMNVEV. HCMV serostatus was determined by detecting HCMV-specific IgG in serum with a commercial ELISA kit. Ficoll density gradient centrifugation was used to isolate peripheral blood mononuclear cells from blood. Sequencing used an Illumina HiSeq 2000. The TCR beta cDNA libraries were made using 5'RACE template switching, a step that added both a universal primer site and unique molecular identifiers. cDNA synthesis was primed from the TCR beta constant segment and was followed by two successive PCR amplification steps. The authors processed their data as follows. Reads were demultiplexed and grouped by UMI with MIGEC, and clonotypes were assembled and quantified with MiTCR. To remove erroneous sequences, TCR cDNA sequences were retained only when supported by two or more reads. The tcR package was used for downstream repertoire analysis, with clonotypes matched between fractions based on CDR3 nucleotide sequence plus V segment. VDJmatch was used to annotate antigen specificity against VDJdb, with one amino acid substitution allowed in CDR3. TCRdb reprocessed the reads and assigns one entry to each CDR3 protein sequence, leaving out DNA. These V and J calls rely on TCRdb rather than the paper's analysis. The sample has about 400,000 distinct CDR3 sequences on record. Over 8.5% of the sample rests with the top ten.

About this clonotype itself: The specificity of this receptor is unknown.

Source material: blood T cells: a sorted CD56 or NKG2C T cell subset, CD4+ or CD8+ T cells, or bulk PBMC T cells (not recorded which). The receptor chain draws on TRBV27 and TRBJ2-7; without DNA, the TCRdb call of TRBD1 cannot be checked. This receptor was identified in a woman in her fifties or sixties in good health. Donor details come from another sample of the same person, matched by shared clones. CDR3 sequence: CASSLAQAYEQYF.